This T cell receptor beta chain was captured in a study of T cell repertoires in cytomegalovirus infection. This clonotype turned up a few times. Antigen: not known. One entry per CDR3 protein results from TCRdb running MiXCR on the reads. Counted here are some 500,000 distinct CDR3 sequences, roughly a third occurring once; the ten biggest clones make up under 20%. The CDR3 has 17 residues. Germline CDR1 reads SGHTA; CDR2 reads FQGTGA. Trimming removed 5 bases from V and 5 bases from J; junction bases left unmatched: 15. The rearrangement joins TRBV7-3 to TRBJ2-3, with TRBD2 matching over 8 bases. The clonotype comes from a human donor in good health (CMV status not recorded). Some clones in this sample may be carry-over from other donors' samples. The source material was cultured PBMCs, sampled from culture after CMV antigen stimulation. CDR3 sequence: CASSPGVAGTLGDTQYF. CDR3 DNA sequence: TGTGCCAGCAGCCCCGGGGTAGCGGGGACCCTCGGAGATACGCAGTATTTT.